The clone carrying this TCR beta chain was recorded only once. This entry belongs to a study of blood T cell repertoires in COVID-19. The V segment lost 0 bases and the J segment 3 bases; nucleotides outside the gene matches: 0. The CDR3 contains 15 residues. Germline V gene data show CDR1 as SGHNT and CDR2 as YYREEE (reference sequence). Sequencing used immunoSEQ multiplex PCR; TCRdb keeps in-frame clones, though not all of them. Here the sample spans roughly 70,000 clones, roughly nine tenths being singletons. This receptor was obtained from a man aged 45-65 years with acute or convalescent COVID-19. The sequencing sample was made of peripheral blood. J is TRBJ2-3 and V is TRBV5-4, with 11 bases fitting TRBD2. CDR3 amino acids: CASSLVAGGTDTQYF. The CDR3 nucleotides are TGTGCCAGCAGCTTGGTAGCGGGAGGGACAGATACGCAGTATTTT.